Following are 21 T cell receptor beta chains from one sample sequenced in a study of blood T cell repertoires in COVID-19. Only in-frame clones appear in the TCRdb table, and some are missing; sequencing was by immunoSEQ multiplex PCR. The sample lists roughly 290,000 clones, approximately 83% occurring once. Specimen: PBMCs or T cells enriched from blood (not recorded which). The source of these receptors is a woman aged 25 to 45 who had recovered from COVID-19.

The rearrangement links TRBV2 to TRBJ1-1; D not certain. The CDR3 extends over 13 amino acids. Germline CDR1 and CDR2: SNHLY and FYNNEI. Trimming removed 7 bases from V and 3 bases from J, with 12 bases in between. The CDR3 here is CASIREVDTEAFF. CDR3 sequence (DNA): TGTGCCAGCATCAGAGAGGTTGACACTGAAGCTTTCTTT.

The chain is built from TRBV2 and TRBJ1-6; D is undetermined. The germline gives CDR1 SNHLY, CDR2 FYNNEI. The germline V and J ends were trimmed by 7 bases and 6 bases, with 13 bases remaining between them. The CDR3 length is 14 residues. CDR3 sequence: CASTPFRTNSPLHF. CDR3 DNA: TGTGCCAGCACGCCCTTTAGAACTAATTCACCCCTCCACTTT.

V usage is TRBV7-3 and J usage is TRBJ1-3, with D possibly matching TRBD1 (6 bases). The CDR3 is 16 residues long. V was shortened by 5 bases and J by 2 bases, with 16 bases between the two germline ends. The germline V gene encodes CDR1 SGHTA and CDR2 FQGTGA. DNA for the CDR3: TGTGCCAGCAGCAAAAGGGCAGGGGCCGCTGGAAACACCATATATTTT. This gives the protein CASSKRAGAAGNTIYF.

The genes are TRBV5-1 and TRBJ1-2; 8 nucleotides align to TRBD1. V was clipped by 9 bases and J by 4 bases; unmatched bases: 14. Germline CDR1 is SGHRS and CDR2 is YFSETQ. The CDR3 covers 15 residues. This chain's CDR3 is CATRGQGPAGYGYTF. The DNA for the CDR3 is TGCGCCACCCGCGGACAGGGCCCTGCTGGCTATGGCTACACCTTC.

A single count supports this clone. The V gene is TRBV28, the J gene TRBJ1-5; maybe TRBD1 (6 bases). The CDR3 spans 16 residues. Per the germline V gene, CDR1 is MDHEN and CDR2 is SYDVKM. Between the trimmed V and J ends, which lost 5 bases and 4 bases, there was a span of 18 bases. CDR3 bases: TGTGCCAGCAGTCGAATCGCAGGGGAAGGTAATCAGCCCCAGCATTTT. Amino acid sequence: CASSRIAGEGNQPQHF.

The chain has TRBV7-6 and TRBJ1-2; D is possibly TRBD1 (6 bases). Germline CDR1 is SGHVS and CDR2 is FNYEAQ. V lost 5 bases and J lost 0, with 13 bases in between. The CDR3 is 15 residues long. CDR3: CASSPDRLANYGYTF. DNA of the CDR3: TGTGCCAGCAGCCCCGACAGGTTAGCTAACTATGGCTACACCTTC.

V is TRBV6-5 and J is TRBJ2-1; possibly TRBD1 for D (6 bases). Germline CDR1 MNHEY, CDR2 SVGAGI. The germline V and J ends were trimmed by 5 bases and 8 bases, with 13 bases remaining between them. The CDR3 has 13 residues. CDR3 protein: CASSNQGFDEQFF. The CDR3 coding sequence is TGTGCCAGCAGTAATCAGGGGTTCGATGAGCAGTTCTTC.

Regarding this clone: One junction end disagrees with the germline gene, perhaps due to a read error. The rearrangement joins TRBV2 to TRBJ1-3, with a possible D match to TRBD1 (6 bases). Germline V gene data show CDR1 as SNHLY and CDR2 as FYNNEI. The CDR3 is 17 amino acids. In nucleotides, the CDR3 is TGTGCCAGCAGAGAAGCCCCCAGGGGCAGCTCTGGAAACACCATATATTTT. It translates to CASREAPRGSSGNTIYF.

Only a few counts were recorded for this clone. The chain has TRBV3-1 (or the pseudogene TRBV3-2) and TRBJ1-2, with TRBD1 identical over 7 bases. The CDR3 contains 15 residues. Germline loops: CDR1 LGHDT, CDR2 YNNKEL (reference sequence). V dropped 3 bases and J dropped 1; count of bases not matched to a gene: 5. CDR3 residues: CASSQGQSLNYGYTF. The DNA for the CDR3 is TGTGCCAGCAGCCAGGGACAGTCCCTTAACTATGGCTACACCTTC.

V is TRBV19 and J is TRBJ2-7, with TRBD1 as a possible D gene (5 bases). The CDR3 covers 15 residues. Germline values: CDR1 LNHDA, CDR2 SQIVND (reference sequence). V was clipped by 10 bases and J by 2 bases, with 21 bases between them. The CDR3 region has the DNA TGTGCCACCCACCCTACAGGAATGGACCCCTACGAGCAGTACTTC. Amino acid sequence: CATHPTGMDPYEQYF.

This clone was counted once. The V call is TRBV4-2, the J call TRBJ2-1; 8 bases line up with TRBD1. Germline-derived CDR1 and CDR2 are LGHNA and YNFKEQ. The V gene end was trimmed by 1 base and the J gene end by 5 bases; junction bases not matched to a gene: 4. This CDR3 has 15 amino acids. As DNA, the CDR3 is TGTGCCAGCAGCCAAGCGGACAGGGATAACAATGAGCAGTTCTTC. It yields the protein CASSQADRDNNEQFF.

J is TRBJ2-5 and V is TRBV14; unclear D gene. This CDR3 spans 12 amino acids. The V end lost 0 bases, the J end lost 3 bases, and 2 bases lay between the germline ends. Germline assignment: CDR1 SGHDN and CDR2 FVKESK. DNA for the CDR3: TGTGCCAGCAGCCAAGACGAAGAGACCCAGTACTTC. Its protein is CASSQDEETQYF.

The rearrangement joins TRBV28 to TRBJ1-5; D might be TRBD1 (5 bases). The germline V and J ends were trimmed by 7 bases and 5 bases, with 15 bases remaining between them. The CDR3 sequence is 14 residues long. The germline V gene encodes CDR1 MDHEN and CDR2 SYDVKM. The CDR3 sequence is CASTAGLGDQPQHF. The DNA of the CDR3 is TGTGCCAGCACAGCAGGGTTAGGGGATCAGCCCCAGCATTTT. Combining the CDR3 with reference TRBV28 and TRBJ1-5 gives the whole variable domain DVKVTQSSRYLVKRTGEKVFLECVQDMDHENMFWYRQDPGLGLRLIYFSYDVKMKEKGDIPEGYSVSREKKERFSLILESASTNQTSMYLCASTAGLGDQPQHFGDGTRLSIL.

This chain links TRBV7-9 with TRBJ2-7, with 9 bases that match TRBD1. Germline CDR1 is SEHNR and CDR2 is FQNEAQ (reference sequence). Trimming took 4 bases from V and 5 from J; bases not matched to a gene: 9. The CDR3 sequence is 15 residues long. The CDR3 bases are TGTGCCAGCAGCTCCACAGGGGGCGCGGTGGACGAGCAGTACTTC. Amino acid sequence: CASSSTGGAVDEQYF. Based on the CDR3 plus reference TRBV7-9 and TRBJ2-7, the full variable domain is DTGVSQNPRHKITKRGQNVTFRCDPISEHNRLYWYRQTLGQGPEFLTYFQNEAQLEKSRLLSDRFSAERPKGSFSTLEIQRTEQGDSAMYLCASSSTGGAVDEQYFGPGTRLTVT.

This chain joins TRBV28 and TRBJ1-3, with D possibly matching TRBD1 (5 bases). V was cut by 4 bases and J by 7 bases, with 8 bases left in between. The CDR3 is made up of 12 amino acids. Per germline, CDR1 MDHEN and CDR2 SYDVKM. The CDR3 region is CASSWRGNTIYF. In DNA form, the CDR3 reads TGTGCCAGCAGTTGGCGGGGGAACACCATATATTTT.

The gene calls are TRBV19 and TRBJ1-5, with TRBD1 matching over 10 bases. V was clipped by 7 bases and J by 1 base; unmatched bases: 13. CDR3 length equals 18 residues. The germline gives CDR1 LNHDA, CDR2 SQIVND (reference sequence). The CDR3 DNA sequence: TGTGCCAGTAATCGGTTCGACGGACAGGGGGTAAGCAATCAGCCCCAGCATTTT. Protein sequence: CASNRFDGQGVSNQPQHF.

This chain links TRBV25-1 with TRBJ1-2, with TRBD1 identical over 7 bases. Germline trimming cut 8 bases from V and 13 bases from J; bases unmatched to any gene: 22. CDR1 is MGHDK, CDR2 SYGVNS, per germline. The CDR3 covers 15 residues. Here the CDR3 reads CASRMTGHTIYGLTF. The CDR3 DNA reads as TGTGCCAGCCGAATGACAGGGCACACAATTTATGGTCTCACCTTC.

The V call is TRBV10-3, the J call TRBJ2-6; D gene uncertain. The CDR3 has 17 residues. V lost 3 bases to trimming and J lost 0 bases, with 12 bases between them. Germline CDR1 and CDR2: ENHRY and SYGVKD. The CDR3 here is CAISDPASSSGANVLTF. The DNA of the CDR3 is TGTGCCATCAGTGATCCTGCCAGTTCCTCTGGGGCCAACGTCCTGACTTTC.

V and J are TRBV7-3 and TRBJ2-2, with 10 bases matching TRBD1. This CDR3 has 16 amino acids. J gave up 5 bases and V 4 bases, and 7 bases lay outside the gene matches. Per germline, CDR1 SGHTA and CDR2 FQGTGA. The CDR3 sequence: CASSSTRDRGTGELFF. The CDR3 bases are TGTGCCAGCAGCTCTACTAGGGACAGGGGAACCGGGGAGCTGTTTTTT.

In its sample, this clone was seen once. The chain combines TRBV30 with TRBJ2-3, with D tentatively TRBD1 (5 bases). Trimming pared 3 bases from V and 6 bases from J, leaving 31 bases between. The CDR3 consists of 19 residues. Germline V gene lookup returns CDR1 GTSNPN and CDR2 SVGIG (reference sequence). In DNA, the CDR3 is TGTGCCTGGAGCAGGGCTCTTTCCACAAACCCTTCTCGTGGGGATACGCAGTATTTT. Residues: CAWSRALSTNPSRGDTQYF.

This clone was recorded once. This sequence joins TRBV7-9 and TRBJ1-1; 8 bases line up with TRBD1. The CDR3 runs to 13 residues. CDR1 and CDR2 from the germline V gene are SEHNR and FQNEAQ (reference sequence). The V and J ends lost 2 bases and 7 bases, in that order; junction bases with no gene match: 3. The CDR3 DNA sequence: TGTGCCAGCAGCTTACAGGGGGCGGTTGAAGCTTTCTTT. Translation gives CASSLQGAVEAFF. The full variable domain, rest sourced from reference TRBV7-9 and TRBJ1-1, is DTGVSQNPRHKITKRGQNVTFRCDPISEHNRLYWYRQTLGQGPEFLTYFQNEAQLEKSRLLSDRFSAERPKGSFSTLEIQRTEQGDSAMYLCASSLQGAVEAFFGQGTRLTVV.